One and the same sample provided the 21 T cell receptor beta chains below, sequenced in a study of CD8+ T cells in alopecia areata. Following extraction, RNA underwent reverse transcription to cDNA, which served as the sequencing template. The assay was immunoSEQ multiplex PCR, and TCRdb's table has in-frame clones only and misses some. This sample has approximately 180,000 clones; about 55% occur once, and the top ten carry 11%. Treatment described: oral pan-JAK inhibitor, 5-10 mg twice daily. The material sequenced was CD8+ T cells sorted from blood, taken at week 24, from a patient treated with tofacitinib. The receptors stem from a human donor with alopecia areata.

This clone was seen only once. This chain uses TRBV6-4 with TRBJ2-1; 7 bases are shared with TRBD1. Unmatched junction bases numbered 12, after V lost 5 bases and J lost 5 bases. CDR1 is MRHNA and CDR2 is SNTAGT in the germline V gene. The CDR3 contains 16 residues. CDR3 residues: CASSPTLRDRNNEQFF. CDR3 DNA: TGTGCCAGCAGTCCAACCCTCCGGGACAGAAACAATGAGCAGTTCTTC.

The rearrangement links TRBV29-1 to TRBJ2-3, with TRBD2 identical over 12 bases. Unmatched junction bases numbered 6, after V lost 1 base and J lost 7 bases. Per the germline V gene, CDR1 is SQVTM and CDR2 is ANQGSEA. The CDR3 consists of 15 residues. The DNA of the CDR3 is TGCAGCGTTGAAGGGCTAGCGGGGGGGCTGTATACGCAGTATTTT. This gives the protein CSVEGLAGGLYTQYF.

The chain is built from TRBV13 and TRBJ2-4, with no clear D. V dropped 5 bases and J dropped 0 bases, with 14 bases sitting between them. CDR1 is PRHDT and CDR2 is FYEKMQ in the germline V gene (reference sequence). The CDR3 consists of 16 residues. The CDR3: CASSPPGQLAKNIQYF. As DNA, the CDR3 is TGTGCCAGCAGCCCACCAGGCCAGCTAGCCAAAAACATTCAGTACTTC.

The rearrangement joins TRBV2 to TRBJ2-7; 7 bases map to TRBD2. The CDR3 has 13 amino acids. Germline V gene lookup returns CDR1 SNHLY and CDR2 FYNNEI. V shed 3 bases and J 3 bases; nucleotides not matched to a gene: 2. The CDR3 region is CASSDGGDYEQYF. In DNA form, the CDR3 reads TGTGCCAGCAGTGATGGGGGGGACTACGAGCAGTACTTC. The full variable domain, completed using reference TRBV2 and TRBJ2-7, is EPEVTQTPSHQVTQMGQEVILRCVPISNHLYFYWYRQILGQKVEFLVSFYNNEISEKSEIFDDQFSVERPDGSNFTLKIRSTKLEDSAMYFCASSDGGDYEQYFGPGTRLTVT.

This sequence joins TRBV10-3 and TRBJ1-1, with TRBD1 as a possible D gene (5 bases). V gave up 8 bases and J gave up 4 bases, with 23 bases separating them. The CDR3 contains 16 residues. Germline V gene sequence: CDR1 ENHRY, CDR2 SYGVKD. The chain's CDR3 is CAIGARGGAGRTEAFF. CDR3 in DNA: TGTGCCATCGGGGCCCGAGGAGGGGCAGGGCGCACTGAAGCTTTCTTT.

Only a few counts were recorded for this clone. V is TRBV19 and J is TRBJ1-1; D gene unclear. CDR1 LNHDA and CDR2 SQIVND come from the germline V gene (reference sequence). The length of the CDR3 is 13 residues. V was clipped by 5 bases and J by 1 base, with 8 bases between them. The CDR3 DNA reads TGTGCCAGTAGTTTCACCCGGAACACTGAAGCTTTCTTT. Protein sequence: CASSFTRNTEAFF.

This clone was seen more than once but under ten times. The V gene is TRBV10-3, the J gene TRBJ1-1, with D hard to call. The germline V gene encodes CDR1 ENHRY and CDR2 SYGVKD. This CDR3 contains 13 residues. The V end lost 5 bases, the J end lost 2 bases, and 9 bases lay between the germline ends. The CDR3 region is CAISPRINTEAFF. Written as DNA, the CDR3 is TGTGCCATCAGTCCACGTATCAACACTGAAGCTTTCTTT.

This clone was seen only once. The rearrangement links TRBV19 to TRBJ1-5; the D is unclear. V was shortened by 10 bases and J by 0 bases, with 13 bases between the two germline ends. CDR3 length: 14 residues. Germline V gene lookup returns CDR1 LNHDA and CDR2 SQIVND (reference sequence). CDR3 loop: CAINGEDSNQPQHF. Written as DNA, the CDR3 is TGTGCCATCAACGGTGAAGATAGCAATCAGCCCCAGCATTTT.

The V call is TRBV30, the J call TRBJ1-1; TRBD1 matches 7 bases. V trimming: 3 bases; J trimming: 7 bases; junction bases outside the gene matches: 2. This CDR3 comprises 11 residues. Germline loops: CDR1 GTSNPN, CDR2 SVGIG (reference sequence). CDR3 loop: CAWSHRGEAFF. CDR3 sequence (DNA): TGTGCCTGGAGCCACAGGGGTGAAGCTTTCTTT.

The chain combines TRBV29-1 with TRBJ2-7, with 9 bases aligning to TRBD1. The CDR3 loop spans 13 amino acids. V was clipped by 4 bases and J by 4 bases; unmatched bases: 5. The germline gives CDR1 SQVTM, CDR2 ANQGSEA. CDR3 sequence reads: CSVVPGQGYEQYF. The CDR3 DNA follows: TGCAGCGTTGTTCCGGGACAGGGTTACGAGCAGTACTTC.

This chain joins TRBV7-9 and TRBJ1-5, with D hard to call. V lost 5 bases to trimming and J lost 0 bases, with 5 bases between them. CDR1 is SEHNR and CDR2 is FQNEAQ in the germline V gene (reference sequence). This CDR3 is 13 amino acids long. The CDR3 spells CASSADSNQPQHF. The DNA of the CDR3 is TGTGCCAGCAGCGCGGATAGCAATCAGCCCCAGCATTTT. Full variable domain (rest looked up from reference TRBV7-9 and TRBJ1-5): DTGVSQNPRHKITKRGQNVTFRCDPISEHNRLYWYRQTLGQGPEFLTYFQNEAQLEKSRLLSDRFSAERPKGSFSTLEIQRTEQGDSAMYLCASSADSNQPQHFGDGTRLSIL.

The chain couples TRBV30 to TRBJ2-2, with a weak D call TRBD2 (6 bases). V was pared by 5 bases and J by 7 bases, with 11 bases between. The CDR3 loop spans 12 amino acids. The germline V gene encodes CDR1 GTSNPN and CDR2 SVGIG (reference sequence). The CDR3 protein is CAWELARGELFF. DNA of the CDR3: TGTGCCTGGGAACTAGCTCGCGGGGAGCTGTTTTTT.

The CDR3 spells CASKGQGSDEQFF. CDR3 nucleotides: TGCGCCAGCAAAGGACAGGGCAGCGATGAGCAGTTCTTC. The V call is TRBV5-1, the J call TRBJ2-1, with 8 nucleotides matching TRBD1. The ends lost 6 bases at V and 8 bases at J; junction bases unmatched: 7. This CDR3 contains 13 residues. In germline, CDR1 is SGHRS, CDR2 YFSETQ.

Only a few counts were recorded for this clone. The chain couples TRBV2 to TRBJ2-2; D gene uncertain. V was cut by 3 bases and J by 5 bases, with 16 bases left in between. In germline, CDR1 is SNHLY, CDR2 FYNNEI. The CDR3 runs to 16 residues. CDR3 in amino acids: CASSEVWLSETGELFF. DNA for the CDR3: TGTGCCAGCAGTGAGGTGTGGCTCTCCGAGACCGGGGAGCTGTTTTTT.

The chain uses TRBV29-1 and TRBJ1-1, with 7 positions matching TRBD1. CDR1 and CDR2 (germline): SQVTM, ANQGSEA. This CDR3 region has 12 residues. The V and J ends lost 5 bases and 4 bases, in that order; junction bases with no gene match: 4. The CDR3 nucleotides are TGCAGCGTTATGGGGGACAGCACTGAAGCTTTCTTT. Amino acids: CSVMGDSTEAFF. Together with reference TRBV29-1 and TRBJ1-1, the CDR3 gives the full variable domain: SAVISQKPSRDICQRGTSLTIQCQVDSQVTMMFWYRQQPGQSLTLIATANQGSEATYESGFVIDKFPISRPNLTFSTLTVSNMSPEDSSIYLCSVMGDSTEAFFGQGTRLTVV.

This sequence joins TRBV30 and TRBJ1-1, with D possibly TRBD1 on 5 matching bases. There are 13 residues in the CDR3. Germline-derived CDR1 and CDR2 are GTSNPN and SVGIG (reference sequence). V was clipped by 1 base and J by 7 bases, with 13 bases between them. The CDR3 protein is CAWSGLGGFEAFF. DNA for the CDR3: TGTGCCTGGAGTGGATTGGGGGGGTTTGAAGCTTTCTTT.

V is TRBV6-4 and J is TRBJ1-2, with 7 bases lining up with TRBD1. Germline V gene sequence: CDR1 MRHNA, CDR2 SNTAGT. The CDR3 is 11 amino acids. V shed 9 bases, J shed 4 bases, and the junction held 2 bases outside the gene matches. CDR3 DNA: TGTGCCAGAGACAGGGTCTATGGCTACACCTTC. Translated: CARDRVYGYTF.

J is TRBJ1-2 and V is TRBV29-1, with 8 bases that match TRBD1. V lost 7 bases to trimming and J lost 3 bases; unmatched junction nucleotides: 4. This CDR3 region has 12 residues. Germline CDR1 SQVTM, CDR2 ANQGSEA. The CDR3 sequence: CSGKTGDYGYTF. The CDR3 DNA reads as TGCAGCGGGAAGACAGGGGACTATGGCTACACCTTC.

The rearrangement links TRBV25-1 to TRBJ1-1; D uncertain. CDR3 length: 12 residues. Trimming took off 7 bases at V and 4 bases at J, with 10 bases between the two ends. Germline CDR1 is MGHDK and CDR2 is SYGVNS. CDR3 protein: CASISVRTEAFF. In DNA form, the CDR3 reads TGTGCCAGCATCTCGGTTCGCACTGAAGCTTTCTTT.

In this sample, this clone turned up a few times. This sequence joins TRBV29-1 and TRBJ2-7; TRBD1 matches 7 bases. The ends lost 4 bases at V and 2 bases at J; junction bases unmatched: 8. Per germline, CDR1 SQVTM and CDR2 ANQGSEA. This CDR3 is built from 14 residues. Here the CDR3 DNA reads TGCAGCGTTGCAACACGGGACAGTCCCTACGAGCAGTACTTC. Amino acids: CSVATRDSPYEQYF.

The chain recombines TRBV7-8 with TRBJ1-2; D gene ambiguous. CDR1 and CDR2 from the germline V gene are SGHVS and FQNEAQ. The CDR3 contains 13 residues. Trimming stripped 4 bases from V and 5 bases from J, with 11 bases between. CDR3 bases: TGTGCCAGCAGCTCCGGCTTGGGGTATGGCTACACCTTC. Amino acids: CASSSGLGYGYTF. The variable domain in full, completed from reference TRBV7-8 and TRBJ1-2, reads GAGVSQSPRYKVAKRGQDVALRCDPISGHVSLFWYQQALGQGPEFLTYFQNEAQLDKSGLPSDRFFAERPEGSVSTLKIQRTQQEDSAVYLCASSSGLGYGYTFGSGTRLTVV.